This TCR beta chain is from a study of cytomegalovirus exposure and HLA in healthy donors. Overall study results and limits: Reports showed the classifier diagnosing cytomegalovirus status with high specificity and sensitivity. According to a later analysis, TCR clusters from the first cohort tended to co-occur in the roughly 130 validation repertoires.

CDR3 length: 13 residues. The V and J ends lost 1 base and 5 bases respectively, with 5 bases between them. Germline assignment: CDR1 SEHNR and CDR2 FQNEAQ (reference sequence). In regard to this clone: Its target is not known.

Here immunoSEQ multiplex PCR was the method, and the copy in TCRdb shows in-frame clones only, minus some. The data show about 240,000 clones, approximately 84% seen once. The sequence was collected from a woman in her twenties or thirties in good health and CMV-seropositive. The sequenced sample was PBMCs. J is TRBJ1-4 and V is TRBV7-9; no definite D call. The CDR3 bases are TGTGCCAGCAGCTTAGGCGGAAATGAAAAACTGTTTTTT. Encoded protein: CASSLGGNEKLFF. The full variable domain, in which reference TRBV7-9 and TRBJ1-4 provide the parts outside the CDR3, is DTGVSQNPRHKITKRGQNVTFRCDPISEHNRLYWYRQTLGQGPEFLTYFQNEAQLEKSRLLSDRFSAERPKGSFSTLEIQRTEQGDSAMYLCASSLGGNEKLFFGSGTQLSVL.